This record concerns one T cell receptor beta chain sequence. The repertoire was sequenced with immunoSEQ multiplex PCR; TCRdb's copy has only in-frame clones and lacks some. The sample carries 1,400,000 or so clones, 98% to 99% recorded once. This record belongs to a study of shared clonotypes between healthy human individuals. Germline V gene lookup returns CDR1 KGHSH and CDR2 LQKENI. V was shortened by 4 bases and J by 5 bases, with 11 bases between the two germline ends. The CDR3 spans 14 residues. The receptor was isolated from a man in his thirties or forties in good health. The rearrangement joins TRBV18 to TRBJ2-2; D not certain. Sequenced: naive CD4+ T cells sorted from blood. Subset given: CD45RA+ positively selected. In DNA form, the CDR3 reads TGTGCCAGCTCACTGAAGAAAGTGACCGGGGAGCTGTTTTTT. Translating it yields CASSLKKVTGELFF.